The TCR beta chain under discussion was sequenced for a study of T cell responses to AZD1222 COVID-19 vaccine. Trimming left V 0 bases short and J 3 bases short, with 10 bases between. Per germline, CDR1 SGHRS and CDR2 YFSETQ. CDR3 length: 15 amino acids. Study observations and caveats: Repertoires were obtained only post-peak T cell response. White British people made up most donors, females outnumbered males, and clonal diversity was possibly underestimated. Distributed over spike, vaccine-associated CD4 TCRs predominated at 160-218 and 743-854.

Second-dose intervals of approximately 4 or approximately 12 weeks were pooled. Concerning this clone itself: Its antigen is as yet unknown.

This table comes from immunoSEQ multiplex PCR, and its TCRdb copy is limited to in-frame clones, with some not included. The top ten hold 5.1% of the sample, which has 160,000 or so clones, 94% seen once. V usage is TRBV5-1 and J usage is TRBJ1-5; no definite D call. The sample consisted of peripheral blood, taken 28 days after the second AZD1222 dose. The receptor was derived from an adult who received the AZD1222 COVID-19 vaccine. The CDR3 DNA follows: TGCGCCAGCAGCTTGGATTCCGGTTTCAATCAGCCCCAGCATTTT. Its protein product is CASSLDSGFNQPQHF.